This T cell receptor (beta chain) comes out of a study of blood T cell repertoires in COVID-19. Whole-study context: Both acute and convalescent COVID-19 samples were obtained from the United States, Italy and Spain.

In its sample, this clone was seen a few times. Original processing methods: The assay estimated nucleated cells by amplifying reference gene primers. Clones were read by immunoSEQ multiplex PCR, and TCRdb kept only the in-frame ones, dropping some. D and trimming were read from the DNA, whereas the V and J calls and clone size are those reported in that table. The data contain some 130,000 clones, around 89% of them singletons. V lost 1 base to trimming and J lost 3 bases, with 7 bases between them. Germline lookup yields CDR1 MDHEN and CDR2 SYDVKM. The CDR3 has 14 residues. The V call is TRBV28, the J call TRBJ1-5; the D is unclear. The sequencing input was peripheral blood. The clonotype originates from a man between 60 and 75 years old with COVID-19, enrolled during active disease. The CDR3 nucleotides read TGTGCCAGCAGTTTATCAGGTAACAATCAGCCCCAGCATTTT. Protein product: CASSLSGNNQPQHF.